This T cell receptor beta chain was identified during a study of blood T cell repertoires in COVID-19. Study at large: PBMCs, B-cell-depleted T cells, or T cells provided the cDNA or gDNA that made up the material.

A few counts support this clone. In the source study's methods: Using reference gene primer amplification, nucleated cell counts were estimated. The method was immunoSEQ multiplex PCR; TCRdb's version includes in-frame clones alone and lacks a portion of them. The V and J calls and clone size are taken from that table; D and trimming were inferred from the DNA. The repertoire holds around 100,000 clones, with about 89% as singletons. The sequence came from a man aged 40-49 years with acute or convalescent COVID-19. The sequencing input was peripheral blood.

CDR3 region: CASSDDRDTGELFF. The CDR3 DNA is TGTGCCAGCAGCGACGATCGGGACACCGGGGAGCTGTTTTTT. This chain links TRBV11-2 with TRBJ2-2; D gene unclear. Trimming shortened V by 5 bases and J by 3 bases, and 10 bases separated the two germline ends. Germline V gives CDR1 SGHAT, CDR2 FQNNGV. This CDR3 has 14 amino acids.